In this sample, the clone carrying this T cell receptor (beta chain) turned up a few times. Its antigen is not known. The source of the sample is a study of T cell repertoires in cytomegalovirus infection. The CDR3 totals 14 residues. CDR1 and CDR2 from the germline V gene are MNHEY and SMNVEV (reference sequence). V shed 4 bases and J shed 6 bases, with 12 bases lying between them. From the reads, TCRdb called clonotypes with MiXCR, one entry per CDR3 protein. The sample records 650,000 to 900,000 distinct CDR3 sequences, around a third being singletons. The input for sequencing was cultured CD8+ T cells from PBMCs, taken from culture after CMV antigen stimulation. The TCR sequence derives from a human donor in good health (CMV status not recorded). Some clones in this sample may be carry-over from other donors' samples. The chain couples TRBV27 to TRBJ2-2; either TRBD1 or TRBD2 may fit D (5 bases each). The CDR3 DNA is TGTGCCAGCAGTTGGGGGATTTCGGCCGGGGAGCTGTTTTTT. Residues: CASSWGISAGELFF.